The sequence of this T cell receptor (beta chain) was determined in a study of blood T cell repertoires in COVID-19 (dated by TCRdb to the early 2020s). Context from the whole study: Samples covering the acute and convalescent phases of COVID-19 were provided by collaborators in the United States, Italy and Spain. The repertoires were made available in a free public database intended to serve as a resource for research on the immune response to SARS-CoV-2. Nearly every sample came with metadata listing a de-identified subject ID, COVID-19 status, age in years and sex. Samples came from the ongoing ImmuneRACE study (first 160 participants) plus 1,254 subjects from 6 global collaborators. The material from the prospective study consisted of cDNA or gDNA derived from T cells, B-cell-depleted T cells, or PBMCs. Where available, HLA class I and class II types were obtained from metadata supplied by the sample provider rather than from assay-based typing. Deeply sampled blood TCRbeta repertoires from subjects exposed to, actively infected with, or recovered from COVID-19 were included in the dataset.

This clone appeared a single time. Its antigen is not yet known. Nothing much larger sits one base from this clone, and base qualities are not available. What the study reported, not specific to this receptor: The quantity of clinical and demographic metadata differed by source and by participant and was supplied without curation.

Another Seattle source contributed samples from volunteer blood donors who had recovered from COVID-19. Collaborating institutions collected whole blood in K2EDTA tubes following their own protocols. For TCRbeta analysis, collaborators shipped samples as frozen whole blood, isolated PBMCs, or DNA extracted from either of those sample types. Trimming takes 8 bases off V and 6 bases off J; junction bases not matched to a gene: 15. Inclusive of the bounding cysteine and phenylalanine, the CDR3 is 15 residues long. Only the CDR3 DNA is retained, 45 bases long and in frame from the first base. According to the germline V gene, CDR1 reads MDHEN and CDR2 reads SYDVKM. TCRbeta CDR3 regions were amplified from genomic DNA using the immunoSEQ Assay, a bias-controlled multiplex PCR. Processing in the source paper ran as follows. Nucleated cell counts per sample were estimated from amplification of reference gene primers within the assay. To quantify the absolute abundance of each unique TCRbeta CDR3 rearrangement, sequence reads were collapsed and filtered. For each sample, productive Simpson clonality was calculated as the square root of Simpson's diversity index over productive rearrangements. The table was pulled from immuneACCESS by TCRdb, which kept in-frame rearrangements only. Such tables lose some clones; where checked, under half of the loss comes from unresolved V genes, and the rest has no known cause. V, J and clone size are those of that table, while D and trimming were read from the DNA. Within this sample are approximately 300,000 clones, with roughly 90% of them counted one time only. Under 6.5% of the sample goes to the ten largest clones.

The chain is encoded by TRBV28 joined to TRBJ2-7; TRBD1 aligns with 8 central bases. The source is a man younger than 30 who had recovered from COVID-19. What was sequenced was peripheral blood. The CDR3 region reads CASAKIVAGGGEQYF. The base sequence is TGTGCCAGCGCGAAGATAGTAGCAGGGGGCGGCGAGCAGTACTTC.